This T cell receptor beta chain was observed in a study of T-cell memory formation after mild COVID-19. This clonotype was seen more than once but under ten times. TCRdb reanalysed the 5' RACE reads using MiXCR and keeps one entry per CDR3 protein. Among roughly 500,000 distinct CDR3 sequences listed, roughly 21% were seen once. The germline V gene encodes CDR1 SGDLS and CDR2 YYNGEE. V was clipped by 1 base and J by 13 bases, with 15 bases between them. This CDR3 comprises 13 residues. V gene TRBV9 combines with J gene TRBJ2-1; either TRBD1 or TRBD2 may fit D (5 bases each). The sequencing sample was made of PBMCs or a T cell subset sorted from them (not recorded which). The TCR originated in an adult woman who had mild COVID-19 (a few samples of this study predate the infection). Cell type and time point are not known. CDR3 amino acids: CASSVHWDGEQFF. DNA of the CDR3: TGTGCCAGCAGCGTACATTGGGACGGGGAACAGTTCTTC.